Described below is a single T cell receptor (beta chain) sequence and its context. J lost 3 bases, V lost 5 bases, and 9 bases had no gene match. Germline CDR1 is SGHVS and CDR2 is FNYEAQ. The CDR3 runs 15 residues. The sample originates from a study of blood T cell repertoires in COVID-19. TCRdb's copy holds only in-frame clones and misses some; the assay was immunoSEQ multiplex PCR. The data show more than 95,000 clones, with over 75% seen just once and under 3% held by the top ten. This receptor was identified in a man in his fifties with acute or convalescent COVID-19. Sample: peripheral blood. V gene TRBV7-6 combines with J gene TRBJ2-5; 7 bases line up with TRBD2. The CDR3 here is CASSTRWLAEETQYF. CDR3 DNA sequence: TGTGCCAGCAGCACAAGGTGGCTAGCGGAAGAGACCCAGTACTTC.